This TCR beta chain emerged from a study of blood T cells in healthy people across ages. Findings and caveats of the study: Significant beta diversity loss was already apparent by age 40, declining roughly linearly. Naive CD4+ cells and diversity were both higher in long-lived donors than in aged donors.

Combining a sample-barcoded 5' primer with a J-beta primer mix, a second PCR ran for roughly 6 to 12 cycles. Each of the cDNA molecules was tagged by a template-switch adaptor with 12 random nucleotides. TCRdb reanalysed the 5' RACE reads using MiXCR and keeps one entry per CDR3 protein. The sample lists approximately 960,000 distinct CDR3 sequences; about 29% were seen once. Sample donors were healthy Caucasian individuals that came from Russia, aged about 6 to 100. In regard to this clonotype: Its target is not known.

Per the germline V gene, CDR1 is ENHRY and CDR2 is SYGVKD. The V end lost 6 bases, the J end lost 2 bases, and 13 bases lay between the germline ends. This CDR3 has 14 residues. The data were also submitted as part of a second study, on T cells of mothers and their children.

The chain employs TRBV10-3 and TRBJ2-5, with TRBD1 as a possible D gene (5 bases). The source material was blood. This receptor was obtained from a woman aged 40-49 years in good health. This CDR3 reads CAISVHGAQETQYF. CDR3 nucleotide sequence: TGTGCCATCAGCGTGCATGGGGCACAAGAGACCCAGTACTTC.